Each of the 21 T cell receptor beta chains below was sequenced from the same sample in a study of CD8+CD57+ T cells in acquired aplastic anemia. The TCR beta profiling, which covered VDJ combination and CDR3 sequence, was carried out using genomic DNA as the template. TCRdb analysed the reads with MiXCR anew, one entry per CDR3 protein. The top ten hold 1% to 1.5% of the sample, which has 250,000 to 350,000 distinct CDR3 sequences, under 60% seen once. Patients included in sequencing had previously demonstrated CD8+CD57+ cell expansion by flow cytometry. The sequenced sample consisted of sorted CD4+, CD8+, or CD8+CD57+ T cells (not recorded which) from PBMCs. The source of these receptors is a human donor with aplastic anemia.

The V gene is TRBV12-3 or TRBV12-4, the J gene TRBJ2-3; 10 nucleotides line up with TRBD1. The CDR3 sequence is 14 residues long. J was trimmed by 4 bases and V by 6 bases; bases with no gene match: 4. DNA for the CDR3: TGTGCCAGCAGGCCGGGACAGGGGTCAGATACGCAGTATTTT. Amino acid sequence: CASRPGQGSDTQYF.

The rearrangement joins TRBV24-1 to TRBJ2-7; D perhaps matches TRBD1 (5 bases). Trimming stripped 3 bases from V and 6 bases from J, with 14 bases between. CDR3 length: 14 residues. CDR1 is KGHDR and CDR2 is SFDVKD in the germline V gene. The DNA for the CDR3 is TGTGCCACCAGTGATCCAAATGACAGTTTCGAGCAGTACTTC. Protein sequence: CATSDPNDSFEQYF.

This chain connects TRBV7-8 to TRBJ2-1, with 10 bases identical to TRBD2. The CDR3 has 15 amino acids. CDR1 SGHVS and CDR2 FQNEAQ come from the germline V gene. V lost 4 bases and J lost 4; bases outside the gene matches: 4. The CDR3: CASSSSGGRYNEQFF. As DNA, the CDR3 is TGTGCCAGCAGCTCTAGCGGGGGCCGGTACAATGAGCAGTTCTTC.

This clonotype appeared once. V usage is TRBV20-1 and J usage is TRBJ2-1; either TRBD1 or TRBD2 may fit D (6 bases each). Germline V gene data show CDR1 as DFQATT and CDR2 as SNEGSKA (reference sequence). The V end lost 6 bases, the J end lost 9 bases, and 18 bases lay between the germline ends. The CDR3 loop spans 13 amino acids. The CDR3 nucleotides are TGCAGTGCGTGGGGCGGGACAAGAAGTGAGCAGTTCTTC. Translating gives CSAWGGTRSEQFF.

This sequence joins TRBV11-2 and TRBJ2-7; TRBD2 aligns across 8 bases. Germline lookup yields CDR1 SGHAT and CDR2 FQNNGV. The CDR3 has 15 amino acids. V lost 1 base to trimming and J lost 3 bases; unmatched junction nucleotides: 5. The chain's CDR3 is CASSLVAGGRYEQYF. CDR3 bases: TGTGCCAGCAGCTTAGTGGCGGGAGGCCGCTACGAGCAGTACTTC.

The CDR3 nucleotides are TGCGCCAGCAGCTTGGACGTCAGCGGGCAGAACACTGAAGCTTTCTTT. Its translation: CASSLDVSGQNTEAFF. This chain uses TRBV5-1 with TRBJ1-1; D is unclear. The V gene's germline CDR1 is SGHRS and CDR2 YFSETQ. V lost 0 bases, J lost 1 base, and 13 bases lay in between. The CDR3 length is 16 residues.

Many counts were recorded for this clonotype. The chain recombines TRBV11-2 with TRBJ1-3; no clear D. Germline assignment: CDR1 SGHAT and CDR2 FQNNGV. Trimming shortened V by 0 bases and J by 5 bases, and 5 bases separated the two germline ends. The CDR3 runs 13 residues. Written as DNA, the CDR3 is TGTGCCAGCAGCTTAGACCCACGAAACACCATATATTTT. This codes for CASSLDPRNTIYF.

This clonotype was counted between two and nine times. The rearrangement links TRBV29-1 to TRBJ1-1; 11 bases are a match to TRBD1. The CDR3 is 12 amino acids. The V gene's germline CDR1 is SQVTM and CDR2 ANQGSEA. The junction had 7 bases not matched to a gene; V was cut back by 5 bases and J by 11 bases. The DNA for the CDR3 is TGCAGCGTTTCGGGACAGGGGGGTAGGGCTTTCTTT. Translating it yields CSVSGQGGRAFF.

The V and J genes are TRBV11-2 and TRBJ1-6; D remains unclear. This CDR3 has 13 residues. Germline V lookup: CDR1 SGHAT, CDR2 FQNNGV. V lost 1 base to trimming and J lost 8 bases, with 6 bases between them. The CDR3 protein is CASSLVRDSPLHF. CDR3 DNA sequence: TGTGCCAGCAGCTTAGTTCGGGATTCACCCCTCCACTTT.

The chain recombines TRBV10-3 with TRBJ2-7, with 7 positions matching TRBD1. The junction had 8 bases not matched to a gene; V was cut back by 4 bases and J by 5 bases. This CDR3 has 14 residues. Germline CDR1 and CDR2: ENHRY and SYGVKD. Written as DNA, the CDR3 is TGTGCCATCAGTGTGTCACAGGGGCTGCACGAGCAGTACTTC. Amino acids: CAISVSQGLHEQYF.

In this sample, this clonotype turned up many times. The chain recombines TRBV9 with TRBJ1-4; 9 bases agree with TRBD1. The CDR3 loop spans 16 amino acids. V lost 0 bases and J lost 1; bases outside the gene matches: 1. Germline assignment: CDR1 SGDLS and CDR2 YYNGEE. DNA for the CDR3: TGTGCCAGCAGCGTAGGACAGGGGGAAACTAATGAAAAACTGTTTTTT. It encodes CASSVGQGETNEKLFF.

This clonotype has only a few counts. The chain recombines TRBV20-1 with TRBJ2-1, with a possible D match to TRBD1 (5 bases). The V gene's germline CDR1 is DFQATT and CDR2 SNEGSKA (reference sequence). The germline V and J ends were trimmed by 4 bases and 4 bases, with 8 bases remaining between them. The CDR3 totals 12 residues. This CDR3 is CSAIDSYNEQFF. CDR3 sequence (DNA): TGCAGTGCTATTGACAGTTACAATGAGCAGTTCTTC.

The chain links TRBV6-5 to TRBJ2-5; a possible D gene is TRBD2 (6 bases). Trimming removed 5 bases at V and 0 bases at J, with 13 bases between. The CDR3 covers 15 residues. From germline, CDR1 is MNHEY and CDR2 SVGAGI. CDR3 DNA: TGTGCCAGCAGTACGAACCGGGACTACCAAGAGACCCAGTACTTC. Protein: CASSTNRDYQETQYF.

The chain links TRBV29-1 to TRBJ2-1, with TRBD2 as a possible D gene (6 bases). The CDR3 totals 16 residues. Between the trimmed V and J ends, which lost 4 bases and 0 bases, there was a span of 16 bases. Germline CDR1 is SQVTM and CDR2 is ANQGSEA. The CDR3 protein is CSVVGLEGSSYNEQFF. The CDR3 DNA reads as TGCAGCGTTGTTGGATTGGAGGGTAGCTCCTACAATGAGCAGTTCTTC.

This clonotype was recorded at least ten times. J is TRBJ1-1 and V is TRBV7-9; D not resolved. Trimming cost V 3 bases and J 0 bases, with 11 bases left between them. The CDR3 consists of 15 residues. Germline V gives CDR1 SEHNR, CDR2 FQNEAQ (reference sequence). This CDR3 reads CASSLTPWVNTEAFF. As DNA, the CDR3 is TGTGCCAGCAGCTTGACGCCTTGGGTGAACACTGAAGCTTTCTTT.

This clonotype was seen once. The V and J genes are TRBV25-1 and TRBJ2-3, with 7 positions matching TRBD2. V was pared by 4 bases and J by 0 bases, with 1 base of the junction left unmatched. The CDR3 extends over 14 amino acids. Germline V CDR1 and CDR2: MGHDK, SYGVNS. The CDR3 protein is CASSGTSSTDTQYF. The CDR3 DNA sequence: TGTGCCAGCAGTGGGACTAGTAGCACAGATACGCAGTATTTT.

CDR3 protein: CASSAEYTYEQYF. CDR3 coding DNA: TGTGCCAGCAGCGCAGAGTATACCTACGAGCAGTACTTC. The gene calls are TRBV7-4 and TRBJ2-7, with unresolved D. V was trimmed by 5 bases and J by 2 bases, leaving 10 bases between them. Germline V CDR1 and CDR2: SGHVT, SQSDAQ. This CDR3 is 13 amino acids long.

The chain recombines TRBV29-1 with TRBJ1-1; D is unclear. Per germline, CDR1 SQVTM and CDR2 ANQGSEA. V gave up 7 bases and J gave up 0 bases, with 12 bases separating them. CDR3 length equals 13 residues. CDR3 DNA sequence: TGCAGCGCACCGGGCGGGATGAACACTGAAGCTTTCTTT. This translates into CSAPGGMNTEAFF. The full variable domain, its missing parts supplied by reference TRBV29-1 and TRBJ1-1, is SAVISQKPSRDICQRGTSLTIQCQVDSQVTMMFWYRQQPGQSLTLIATANQGSEATYESGFVIDKFPISRPNLTFSTLTVSNMSPEDSSIYLCSAPGGMNTEAFFGQGTRLTVV.

As for this clonotype: One end of the junction is discordant with germline, which a read error may explain. In nucleotides, the CDR3 is TGTGCCATCAGTGCCTCCGGCGGGGGAACGAACACCGGGGAGCTGTCTTTT. Translation gives CAISASGGGTNTGELSF. The chain employs TRBV10-3 and TRBJ2-2; 7 bases are shared with TRBD2. The CDR3 is 17 residues long. The germline V gene has CDR1 ENHRY and CDR2 SYGVKD.

Comments on this clonotype: Its ends do not fully match the called genes, so a read error is possible. The chain joins TRBV20-1 to TRBJ1-1; maybe TRBD1 (5 bases). The germline CDR1 and CDR2 sequences are DFQATT and SNEGSKA (reference sequence). The CDR3 loop spans 15 amino acids. In DNA form, the CDR3 reads TGTAGTGCTAGTGAGGGAATCCGGGGGTACACTGAAGCTTTCTTT. This encodes CSASEGIRGYTEAFF.

At least ten counts were recorded for this clonotype. This chain joins TRBV19 and TRBJ1-2, with TRBD1 identical over 7 bases. Unmatched junction bases numbered 8, after V lost 5 bases and J lost 8 bases. Germline loops: CDR1 LNHDA, CDR2 SQIVND (reference sequence). This CDR3 spans 13 amino acids. CDR3 coding DNA: TGTGCCAGTAGTCCCGGGACAGCGCGGGGCTACACCTTC. Translation: CASSPGTARGYTF.